The 20 T cell receptor beta chains below come from one sample, sequenced in a study of shared clonotypes between healthy human individuals. Only in-frame clones appear in the TCRdb table, and some are missing; sequencing was by immunoSEQ multiplex PCR. The sample consists of about 2.4 million clones, around 90% of them appearing once. Sequenced: naive CD4+ T cells sorted from blood. Documented subset: CD45RA+ positively selected. These receptors were taken from a man younger than 35 in good health.

The V gene is TRBV14, the J gene TRBJ2-3; D is unclear. This CDR3 region has 13 residues. V lost 1 base to trimming and J lost 6 bases, with 8 bases between them. The V gene's germline CDR1 is SGHDN and CDR2 FVKESK. CDR3 DNA sequence: TGTGCCAGCAGCCAAGCGGGCTACGATACGCAGTATTTT. This encodes CASSQAGYDTQYF. The whole variable domain, filled in from reference TRBV14 and TRBJ2-3, reads EAGVTQFPSHSVIEKGQTVTLRCDPISGHDNLYWYRRVMGKEIKFLLHFVKESKQDESGMPNNRFLAERTGGTYSTLKVQPAELEDSGVYFCASSQAGYDTQYFGPGTRLTVL.

The V and J genes are TRBV9 and TRBJ1-4; D is unclear. Germline-derived CDR1 and CDR2 are SGDLS and YYNGEE. V was clipped by 4 bases and J by 6 bases, with 7 bases between them. This CDR3 has 12 amino acids. CDR3 protein: CASSRPDEKLFF. The DNA for the CDR3 is TGTGCCAGCAGCCGACCCGATGAAAAACTGTTTTTT.

The V gene is TRBV7-9, the J gene TRBJ2-1, with D perhaps assigned TRBD1 or TRBD2 (5 bases each). Looked up from germline, CDR1 is SEHNR and CDR2 is FQNEAQ (reference sequence). V was pared by 1 base and J by 6 bases, with 16 bases between. The CDR3 is 16 amino acids. In DNA form, the CDR3 reads TGTGCCAGCAGCTTAGGTGGGACCGGTGTCGTCAATGAGCAGTTCTTC. Protein sequence: CASSLGGTGVVNEQFF.

The chain has TRBV5-4 and TRBJ1-2; D is ambiguous. The germline V gene encodes CDR1 SGHNT and CDR2 YYREEE (reference sequence). Trimming removed 0 bases at V and 8 bases at J, with 14 bases between. The CDR3 has 14 amino acids. Here the CDR3 DNA reads TGTGCCAGCAGCTTGGGAGGGATCGGAAACGGCTACACCTTC. It yields the protein CASSLGGIGNGYTF.

J is TRBJ1-4 and V is TRBV5-1; no definite D call. This CDR3 has 15 amino acids. V was cut by 5 bases and J by 4 bases, with 15 bases left in between. Germline values: CDR1 SGHRS, CDR2 YFSETQ. Here the CDR3 reads CASRGSGFGNEKLFF. The CDR3 DNA sequence: TGCGCCAGCAGGGGTTCCGGGTTCGGTAATGAAAAACTGTTTTTT.

Remarks on this clone: Other DNA sequences in this specimen translate into the identical CDR3. The J gene is TRBJ2-5, the V gene TRBV5-1; the D gene is possibly TRBD1 (7 bases). Trimming stripped 0 bases from V and 1 base from J, with 10 bases between. CDR3 length: 15 amino acids. Germline V gene sequence: CDR1 SGHRS, CDR2 YFSETQ. The CDR3 loop is CASSLGQGGQETQYF. CDR3 DNA sequence: TGCGCCAGCAGCTTGGGACAGGGAGGCCAAGAGACCCAGTACTTC.

V usage is TRBV5-4 and J usage is TRBJ2-7; weak D call: TRBD1 (6 bases). The V end lost 0 bases, the J end lost 2 bases, and 9 bases lay between the germline ends. From germline, CDR1 is SGHNT and CDR2 YYREEE (reference sequence). This CDR3 has 14 residues. CDR3 amino acids: CASSLGGDTYEQYF. The CDR3 region has the DNA TGTGCCAGCAGCTTGGGAGGGGACACCTACGAGCAGTACTTC.

This sequence joins TRBV2 and TRBJ1-2; no reliable D call. With 7 bases removed from V and 5 bases from J, the gap between germline ends came to 20 bases. The CDR3 totals 15 residues. Germline assignment: CDR1 SNHLY and CDR2 FYNNEI. As DNA, the CDR3 is TGTGCCAGCACAAAAGACGGGGTCCTAATTTATGGCTACACCTTC. The encoded protein is CASTKDGVLIYGYTF.

This clone showed up just once. The chain recombines TRBV28 with TRBJ1-1; D not certain. Trimming removed 4 bases at V and 4 bases at J, with 13 bases between. CDR3 length: 14 amino acids. CDR1 MDHEN and CDR2 SYDVKM come from the germline V gene. The chain's CDR3 is CASSSAPRATEAFF. CDR3 nucleotides: TGTGCCAGCAGTTCCGCTCCAAGGGCCACTGAAGCTTTCTTT.

CDR3 sequence: CASSPTTYNEQFF. CDR3 bases: TGTGCCAGCAGCCCCACTACCTACAATGAGCAGTTCTTC. V gene TRBV5-4 combines with J gene TRBJ2-1; D not certain. The V end was cut by 4 bases, the J end by 2 bases, with 7 bases between. Germline lookup yields CDR1 SGHNT and CDR2 YYREEE (reference sequence). The length of the CDR3 is 13 residues.

The J gene is TRBJ2-1, the V gene TRBV10-1; tentative D call: TRBD2 (5 bases). This CDR3 region has 13 residues. Trimming left V 8 bases short and J 8 bases short, with 16 bases between. Germline V gene sequence: CDR1 WNHNN, CDR2 SYGVQD (reference sequence). CDR3 residues: CASSPGWGDEQFF. The CDR3, as DNA: TGCGCCAGCTCCCCGGGATGGGGTGATGAGCAGTTCTTC.

J is TRBJ2-2 and V is TRBV5-5; D uncertain. The ends were cut back, 5 bases at V and 0 bases at J, with 14 bases in the middle. Germline V gene data show CDR1 as SGHKS and CDR2 as YYEKEE (reference sequence). The CDR3 runs 16 residues. The CDR3 sequence: CASSRMGNANTGELFF. CDR3 DNA: TGTGCCAGCAGTCGCATGGGGAACGCGAACACCGGGGAGCTGTTTTTT.

The chain combines TRBV28 with TRBJ1-4, with a tentative D call TRBD1 (6 bases). There are 15 residues in the CDR3. With 6 bases removed from V and 0 bases from J, the gap between germline ends came to 11 bases. Germline CDR1 is MDHEN and CDR2 is SYDVKM. CDR3 protein: CASSSRQATNEKLFF. Here the CDR3 DNA reads TGTGCCAGCAGCTCCAGACAGGCAACTAATGAAAAACTGTTTTTT.

The chain couples TRBV5-4 to TRBJ2-2; TRBD1 might be the D (5 bases). The germline V gene has CDR1 SGHNT and CDR2 YYREEE (reference sequence). The CDR3 covers 15 residues. Trimming left V 4 bases short and J 0 bases short, with 10 bases between. This CDR3 reads CASSARQTNTGELFF. The CDR3 DNA reads as TGTGCCAGCAGCGCCCGACAGACGAACACCGGGGAGCTGTTTTTT.

The chain joins TRBV7-9 to TRBJ2-4; D unclear. From germline, CDR1 is SEHNR and CDR2 FQNEAQ (reference sequence). Deletions cut 5 bases from V and 1 base from J, with 9 bases between. The CDR3 length is 14 residues. The CDR3, as DNA: TGTGCCAGCAGCCCCAGTTGGGCCAAAAACATTCAGTACTTC. Encoded protein: CASSPSWAKNIQYF.

This rearrangement joins TRBV4-1 to TRBJ1-3; D not certain. Looked up from germline, CDR1 is MGHRA and CDR2 is YSYEKL. V was trimmed by 0 bases and J by 0 bases, leaving 12 bases between them. The CDR3 spans 17 residues. The CDR3 bases are TGCGCCAGCAGCCAAGATCCGCCCCCCGACTCTGGAAACACCATATATTTT. Protein: CASSQDPPPDSGNTIYF.

V is TRBV9 and J is TRBJ2-2, with D possibly TRBD2 on 6 matching bases. CDR1 and CDR2 from the germline V gene are SGDLS and YYNGEE. The CDR3 spans 15 residues. Trimming took 3 bases from V and 2 from J, leaving 11 bases between them. CDR3 bases: TGTGCCAGCAGCGCAGGAGGGCGAAACACCGGGGAGCTGTTTTTT. Protein sequence: CASSAGGRNTGELFF.

Comment on this clone: The same CDR3 can be traced to other DNA sequences in this sample. The genes are TRBV7-9 and TRBJ2-7; D gene unclear. V was pared by 0 bases and J by 5 bases, with 2 bases between. CDR1 and CDR2 from the germline V gene are SEHNR and FQNEAQ (reference sequence). The CDR3 sequence is 11 residues long. The chain's CDR3 is CASSLADEQYF. Written as DNA, the CDR3 is TGTGCCAGCAGCTTAGCGGACGAGCAGTACTTC.

This sequence joins TRBV5-4 and TRBJ1-2; possibly TRBD1 for D (6 bases). Trimming stripped 0 bases from V and 5 bases from J, with 14 bases between. In germline, CDR1 is SGHNT, CDR2 YYREEE (reference sequence). The CDR3 runs to 15 residues. The CDR3 sequence: CASSLEGGQRYGYTF. The CDR3 DNA sequence: TGTGCCAGCAGCTTGGAAGGGGGGCAGCGATATGGCTACACCTTC.

The CDR3 DNA reads TGCGCCAGCAGCCAGCCGGGACAGGGGGCATTTTACGAGCAGTACTTC. Its protein is CASSQPGQGAFYEQYF. The chain recombines TRBV4-1 with TRBJ2-7; TRBD1 aligns across 12 bases. CDR1 and CDR2 from the germline V gene are MGHRA and YSYEKL. CDR3 length: 16 amino acids. V lost 3 bases and J lost 4; bases outside the gene matches: 7.